Below, 24 T cell receptor beta chains from the same sample are listed, as sequenced in a study of brain T cells in children with intractable seizures (dated by TCRdb to 2020 to 2022). The label giving this sample's time point can be read as: blood from clinic visit 5 months post-surgery; TSC patient then seizure free. Preparation of the library involved the immunoSEQ multiplex PCR assay. What TCRdb holds here is the immuneACCESS table cut down to in-frame rearrangements. Part of the clones is not present; checked against another copy, under half of the missing clones reflect an unresolved V gene, and the others are unexplained. The sample table records about 340,000 clones; roughly 93% of these occur just once. The ten largest clones add up to roughly 5.8% of the sample. The sample was peripheral blood, taken less than 6 months after surgery. The receptors come from a boy under three years old with tuberous sclerosis and intractable seizures.

For this clone: The same CDR3 can be traced to other DNA sequences in this sample. The gene calls are TRBV19 and TRBJ2-3, with 7 bases matching TRBD1. CDR1 is LNHDA, CDR2 SQIVND, per germline (reference sequence). This CDR3 has 14 amino acids. Trimming cost V 2 bases and J 1 base; bases outside gene matches: 0. Written as DNA, the CDR3 is TGTGCCAGTAGTATAACAGGGGGCACAGATACGCAGTATTTT. Encoded protein: CASSITGGTDTQYF.

A few counts support this clone. The V call is TRBV6-6, the J call TRBJ2-7; 8 bases map to TRBD1. Germline CDR1 reads MNHNY; CDR2 reads SVGAGI (reference sequence). The length of the CDR3 is 14 residues. The ends lost 6 bases at V and 6 bases at J; junction bases unmatched: 10. CDR3 sequence: CASRLTGGAPEQYF. The DNA of the CDR3 is TGTGCCAGCAGACTTACAGGGGGAGCCCCCGAGCAGTACTTC.

The chain couples TRBV2 to TRBJ1-1; D not certain. V shed 4 bases and J shed 5 bases, with 2 bases lying between them. Germline CDR1 and CDR2: SNHLY and FYNNEI. This CDR3 region has 10 residues. The CDR3 sequence is CASSVTEAFF. The DNA of the CDR3 is TGTGCCAGCAGTGTTACTGAAGCTTTCTTT.

V is TRBV20-1 and J is TRBJ2-7; the D call may be TRBD1 or TRBD2 (5 bases each). Trimming took 3 bases from V and 4 from J, leaving 16 bases between them. The CDR3 consists of 14 residues. Germline CDR1 and CDR2: DFQATT and SNEGSKA (reference sequence). The CDR3 sequence is CSASQEGLRYEQYF. The DNA for the CDR3 is TGCAGTGCTAGTCAAGAGGGGCTGAGATACGAGCAGTACTTC.

This rearrangement joins TRBV2 to TRBJ2-6; no clear D gene. CDR1 SNHLY and CDR2 FYNNEI come from the germline V gene. CDR3 size: 15 residues. V gave up 6 bases and J gave up 12 bases, with 21 bases separating them. CDR3 sequence reads: CASSDLGLHRIVLTF. CDR3 bases: TGTGCCAGCAGCGACTTGGGCCTACATCGTATCGTCCTGACTTTC.

In DNA form, the CDR3 reads TGCAGCGTTGAAGATCCAACTCATTCCAGCCCTGGAAACACCATATATTTT. Translated, it gives CSVEDPTHSSPGNTIYF. This chain joins TRBV29-1 and TRBJ1-3; D not resolved. The CDR3 has 17 amino acids. The germline CDR1 and CDR2 sequences are SQVTM and ANQGSEA. The V and J ends lost 0 bases and 2 bases respectively, with 17 bases between them.

This clone occurred once. This sample includes further DNA sequences coding for the same CDR3. The gene calls are TRBV27 and TRBJ2-1; D is unresolved. V was clipped by 5 bases and J by 0 bases, with 5 bases between them. CDR1 and CDR2 from the germline V gene are MNHEY and SMNVEV (reference sequence). CDR3 length: 13 amino acids. In DNA form, the CDR3 reads TGTGCCAGCAGTATCAGCTCCTACAATGAGCAGTTCTTC. Translation: CASSISSYNEQFF.

The rearrangement joins TRBV11-2 to TRBJ2-3; D gene ambiguous. The germline CDR1 and CDR2 sequences are SGHAT and FQNNGV. The CDR3 contains 12 residues. Trimming removed 9 bases from V and 3 bases from J, with 10 bases in between. The CDR3 spells CASKTLTDTQYF. The CDR3 region has the DNA TGTGCCAGTAAGACCCTGACAGATACGCAGTATTTT.

The genes are TRBV7-6 and TRBJ1-5, with unresolved D. Trimming stripped 1 base from V and 0 bases from J, with 4 bases between. Germline V gene lookup returns CDR1 SGHVS and CDR2 FNYEAQ. The CDR3 consists of 14 residues. The CDR3 DNA sequence: TGTGCCAGCAGCTTAGGTGATAGCAATCAGCCCCAGCATTTT. It encodes CASSLGDSNQPQHF.

This chain uses TRBV24-1 with TRBJ1-5, with 8 bases that match TRBD1. The CDR3 extends over 15 amino acids. The V gene end was trimmed by 5 bases and the J gene end by 5 bases; junction bases not matched to a gene: 7. Germline V gene lookup returns CDR1 KGHDR and CDR2 SFDVKD. The CDR3 DNA follows: TGTGCCACCAGTGCCCAGGGGGCGCGGGATCAGCCCCAGCATTTT. Protein product: CATSAQGARDQPQHF.

This chain joins TRBV7-4 and TRBJ2-6; D not resolved. This CDR3 comprises 14 residues. Germline V gives CDR1 SGHVT, CDR2 SQSDAQ. V was trimmed by 5 bases and J by 2 bases, leaving 7 bases between them. The CDR3 DNA is TGTGCCAGCAGCCTTAGGACTGGGGCCAACGTCCTGACTTTC. Encoded protein: CASSLRTGANVLTF.

J is TRBJ1-2 and V is TRBV7-9, with D unclear. Germline V gene data show CDR1 as SEHNR and CDR2 as FQNEAQ (reference sequence). The CDR3 length is 13 residues. V gave up 6 bases and J gave up 8 bases, with 16 bases separating them. CDR3 coding DNA: TGTGCCAGCAGTGATGCGGGTTATGGAGGCTACACCTTC. It is translated as CASSDAGYGGYTF.

DNA for the CDR3: TGTGCCAGCAGCTTGGTCGCTGAAGCTTTCTTT. This gives the protein CASSLVAEAFF. The V gene is TRBV5-6, the J gene TRBJ1-1; no definite D call. Germline assignment: CDR1 SGHDT and CDR2 YYEEEE. V lost 0 bases to trimming and J lost 6 bases, with 3 bases between them. CDR3 length equals 11 residues.

About this clone: Other DNA sequences from this sample encode an identical CDR3 as well. This chain links TRBV12-3 or TRBV12-4 with TRBJ2-3; D not certain. Trimming stripped 6 bases from V and 2 bases from J, with 6 bases between. The CDR3 runs 12 residues. The DNA for the CDR3 is TGTGCCAGCAGCGATTCCACAGATACGCAGTATTTT. It yields the protein CASSDSTDTQYF.

The chain employs TRBV7-9 and TRBJ1-2; 7 bases agree with TRBD1. The CDR3 totals 15 residues. V was pared by 5 bases and J by 4 bases, with 10 bases of the junction left unmatched. In germline, CDR1 is SEHNR, CDR2 FQNEAQ (reference sequence). The CDR3 bases are TGTGCCAGCAGCGGATACACGACAGGGACCTATGGCTACACCTTC. This sequence encodes CASSGYTTGTYGYTF.

This clone was observed a handful of times. The V gene is TRBV7-6, the J gene TRBJ1-1, with D hard to call. The ends were cut back, 7 bases at V and 3 bases at J, with 12 bases in the middle. CDR3 length: 13 amino acids. The germline V gene encodes CDR1 SGHVS and CDR2 FNYEAQ. The CDR3 sequence: CASKTSGYTEAFF. The CDR3 coding sequence is TGTGCCAGCAAAACCAGCGGATACACTGAAGCTTTCTTT.

The DNA for the CDR3 is TGCGCCAGCAGCTCGACAGGGACCTCCGCTGAAGCTTTCTTT. This codes for CASSSTGTSAEAFF. The chain carries TRBV5-1 and TRBJ1-1, with 7 bases aligning to TRBD1. This CDR3 contains 14 residues. The germline CDR1 and CDR2 sequences are SGHRS and YFSETQ. Unmatched junction bases numbered 8, after V lost 3 bases and J lost 6 bases.

The chain recombines TRBV30 with TRBJ2-5; 7 bases agree with TRBD1. In germline, CDR1 is GTSNPN, CDR2 SVGIG (reference sequence). The CDR3 runs 15 residues. The trim removed 3 bases at V and 5 bases at J, leaving 12 bases unmatched. CDR3 coding DNA: TGTGCCTGGAGACAACAGGGGAGATGGATGGAGACCCAGTACTTC. This encodes CAWRQQGRWMETQYF.

The chain is built from TRBV7-9 and TRBJ2-1; D may match TRBD1 or TRBD2 (6 bases each). From germline, CDR1 is SEHNR and CDR2 FQNEAQ (reference sequence). The V and J ends lost 5 bases and 2 bases respectively, with 13 bases between them. CDR3 size: 15 residues. This CDR3 reads CASSGGGVTYNEQFF. CDR3 in DNA: TGTGCCAGCAGCGGAGGGGGAGTGACCTACAATGAGCAGTTCTTC.

The gene calls are TRBV6-2 or TRBV6-3 and TRBJ2-1, with 13 bases aligning to TRBD2. The CDR3 loop spans 15 amino acids. Germline V gene lookup returns CDR1 MNHEY and CDR2 SVGEGT. Unmatched junction bases numbered 6, after V lost 4 bases and J lost 9 bases. CDR3 DNA: TGTGCCAGCAGTTCAGGACTAGCGGGAGTTATTGAGCAGTTCTTC. Translation: CASSSGLAGVIEQFF.

The chain has TRBV28 and TRBJ2-1, with 11 bases fitting TRBD2. This CDR3 spans 16 amino acids. Germline values: CDR1 MDHEN, CDR2 SYDVKM. V trimming: 3 bases; J trimming: 5 bases; junction bases outside the gene matches: 6. CDR3 loop: CASSFYGTSGDNEQFF. The CDR3 nucleotides read TGTGCCAGCAGTTTCTACGGGACTAGCGGAGACAATGAGCAGTTCTTC.

This clone was seen only once. The CDR3 here is CASSVGQYTGELFF. The CDR3 DNA sequence: TGTGCCAGCAGCGTAGGTCAGTACACCGGGGAGCTGTTTTTT. This chain links TRBV9 with TRBJ2-2; D not resolved. This CDR3 is 14 amino acids long. Trimming stripped 0 bases from V and 3 bases from J, with 6 bases between. Germline CDR1 is SGDLS and CDR2 is YYNGEE.

This clone has a single count. V usage is TRBV6-5 and J usage is TRBJ1-5; perhaps TRBD1 as D (5 bases). Germline CDR1 and CDR2: MNHEY and SVGAGI. CDR3 size: 13 residues. With 2 bases removed from V and 3 bases from J, the gap between germline ends came to 5 bases. As DNA, the CDR3 is TGTGCCAGCAGTTACGGGACCAATCAGCCCCAGCATTTT. This codes for CASSYGTNQPQHF.

This clone was recorded only once. The chain couples TRBV18 to TRBJ1-3, with a tentative D call TRBD1 (6 bases). CDR1 KGHSH and CDR2 LQKENI come from the germline V gene. This CDR3 region has 15 residues. The ends were cut back, 1 base at V and 6 bases at J, with 13 bases in the middle. For the CDR3, the DNA is TGTGCCAGCTCACCACAGGCAGGGGCATTAAACACCATATATTTT. It yields the protein CASSPQAGALNTIYF. The entire variable domain, with the rest obtained from reference TRBV18 and TRBJ1-3, is as follows: NAGVMQNPRHLVRRRGQEARLRCSPMKGHSHVYWYRQLPEEGLKFMVYLQKENIIDESGMPKERFSAEFPKEGPSILRIQQVVRGDSAAYFCASSPQAGALNTIYFGEGSWLTVV.